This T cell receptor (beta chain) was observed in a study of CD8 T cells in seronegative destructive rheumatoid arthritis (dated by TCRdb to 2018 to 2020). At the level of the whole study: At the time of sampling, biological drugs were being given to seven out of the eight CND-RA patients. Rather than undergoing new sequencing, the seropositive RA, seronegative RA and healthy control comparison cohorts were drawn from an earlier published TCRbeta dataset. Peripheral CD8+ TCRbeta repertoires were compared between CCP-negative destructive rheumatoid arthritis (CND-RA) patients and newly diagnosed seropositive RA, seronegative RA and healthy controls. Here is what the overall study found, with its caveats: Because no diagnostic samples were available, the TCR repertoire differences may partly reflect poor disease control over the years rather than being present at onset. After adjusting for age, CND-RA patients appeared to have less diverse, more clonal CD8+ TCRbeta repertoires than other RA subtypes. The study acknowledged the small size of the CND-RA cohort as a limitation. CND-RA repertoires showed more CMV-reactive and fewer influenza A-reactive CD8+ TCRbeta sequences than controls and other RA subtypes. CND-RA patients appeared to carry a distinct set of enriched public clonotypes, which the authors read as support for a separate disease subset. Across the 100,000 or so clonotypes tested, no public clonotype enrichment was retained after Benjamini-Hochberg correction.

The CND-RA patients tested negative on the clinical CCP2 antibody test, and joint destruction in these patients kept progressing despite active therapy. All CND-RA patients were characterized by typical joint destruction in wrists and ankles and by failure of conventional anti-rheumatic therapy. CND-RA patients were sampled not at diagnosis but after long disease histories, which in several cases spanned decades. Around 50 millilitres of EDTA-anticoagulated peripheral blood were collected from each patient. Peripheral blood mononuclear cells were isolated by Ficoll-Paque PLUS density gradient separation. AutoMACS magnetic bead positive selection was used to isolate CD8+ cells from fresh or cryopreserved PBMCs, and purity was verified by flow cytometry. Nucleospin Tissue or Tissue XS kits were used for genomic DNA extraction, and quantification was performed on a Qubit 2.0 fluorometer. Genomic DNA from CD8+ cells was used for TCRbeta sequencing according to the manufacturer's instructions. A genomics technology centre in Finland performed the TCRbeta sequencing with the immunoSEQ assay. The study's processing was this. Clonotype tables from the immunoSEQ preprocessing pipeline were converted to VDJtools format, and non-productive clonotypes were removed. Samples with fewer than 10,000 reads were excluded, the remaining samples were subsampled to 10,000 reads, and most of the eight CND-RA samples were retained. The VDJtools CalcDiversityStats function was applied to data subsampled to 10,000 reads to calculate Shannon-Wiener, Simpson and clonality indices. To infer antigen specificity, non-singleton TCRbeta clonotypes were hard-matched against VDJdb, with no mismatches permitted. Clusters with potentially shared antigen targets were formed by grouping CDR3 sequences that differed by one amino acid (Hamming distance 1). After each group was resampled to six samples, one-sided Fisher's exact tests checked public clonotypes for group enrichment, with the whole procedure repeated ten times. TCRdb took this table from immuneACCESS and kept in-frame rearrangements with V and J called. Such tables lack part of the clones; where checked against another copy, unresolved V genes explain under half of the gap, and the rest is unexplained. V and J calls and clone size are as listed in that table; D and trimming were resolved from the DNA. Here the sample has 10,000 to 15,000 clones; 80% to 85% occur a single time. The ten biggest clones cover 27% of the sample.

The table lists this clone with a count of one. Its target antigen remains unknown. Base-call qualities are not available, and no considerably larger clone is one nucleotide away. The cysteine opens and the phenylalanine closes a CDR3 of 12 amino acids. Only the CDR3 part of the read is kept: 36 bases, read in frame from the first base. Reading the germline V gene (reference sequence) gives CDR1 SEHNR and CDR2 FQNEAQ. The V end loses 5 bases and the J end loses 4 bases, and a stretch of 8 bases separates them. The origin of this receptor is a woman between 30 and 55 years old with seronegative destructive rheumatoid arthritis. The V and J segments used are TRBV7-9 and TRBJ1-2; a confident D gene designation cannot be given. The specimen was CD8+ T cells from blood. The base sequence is TGTGCCAGCAGCCCCAACTTCTATGGCTACACCTTC. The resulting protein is CASSPNFYGYTF.